This T cell receptor (beta chain) was recovered during a study of blood T cells in healthy people across ages. Study results and limitations: The study found TCR beta diversity correlated strongly with naive T cell percentage. Significant beta diversity loss was already apparent by age approximately 38, declining roughly linearly. It was the long-lived donors that had more naive CD4+ cells and higher diversity than aged donors.

A J-beta primer mix and a sample-barcoded 5' primer were used in a second PCR of roughly 7 to 12 cycles. A 12-random-nucleotide template-switch adaptor tagged each cDNA molecule. TCRdb re-called the 5' RACE reads through MiXCR, storing one row per CDR3 protein. The sample lists about 1.5 million distinct CDR3 sequences; roughly two fifths were seen once. The table lists this clonotype with many counts. Its specificity is not known. The sequence derives from a woman aged 18-29 years in good health. The sequencing input was blood.

The CDR3 loop reads CASSLRPGELFF. CDR3 DNA: TGTGCCAGCAGTTTAAGGCCCGGGGAGCTGTTTTTT. The genes are TRBV27 and TRBJ2-2; no firm D call. The CDR3 spans 12 residues. The ends were cut back, 2 bases at V and 6 bases at J, with 4 bases in the middle. Germline V gene sequence: CDR1 MNHEY, CDR2 SMNVEV (reference sequence).